These 2 T cell receptor beta chains came from one sample sequenced in a study of T cell clonotyping in hematopoietic cell transplantation. The repertoire was sequenced with immunoSEQ multiplex PCR; TCRdb's copy has only in-frame clones and lacks some. This table holds 11,000 or so clones, 40% to 60% found once. The source material was peripheral blood mononuclear cells. The origin of the receptors is a man between 50 and 59 years old in good health. Some clones in this sample may be carry-over from other donors' samples.

The gene calls are TRBV30 and TRBJ1-3; no definite D call. This CDR3 is 15 amino acids long. Looked up from germline, CDR1 is GTSNPN and CDR2 is SVGIG (reference sequence). Trimming stripped 1 base from V and 0 bases from J, with 10 bases between. The CDR3 DNA follows: TGTGCCTGGAGTGCTAAACAGATCTCTGGAAACACCATATATTTT. It translates to CAWSAKQISGNTIYF.

This chain uses TRBV11-2 with TRBJ2-7, with D tentatively TRBD1 (6 bases). Germline V lookup: CDR1 SGHAT, CDR2 FQNNGV. Trimming stripped 3 bases from V and 0 bases from J, with 9 bases between. The CDR3 has 14 residues. For the CDR3, the DNA is TGTGCCAGCAGCTTGGACAGCTCCTCCTACGAGCAGTACTTC. Residues: CASSLDSSSYEQYF.